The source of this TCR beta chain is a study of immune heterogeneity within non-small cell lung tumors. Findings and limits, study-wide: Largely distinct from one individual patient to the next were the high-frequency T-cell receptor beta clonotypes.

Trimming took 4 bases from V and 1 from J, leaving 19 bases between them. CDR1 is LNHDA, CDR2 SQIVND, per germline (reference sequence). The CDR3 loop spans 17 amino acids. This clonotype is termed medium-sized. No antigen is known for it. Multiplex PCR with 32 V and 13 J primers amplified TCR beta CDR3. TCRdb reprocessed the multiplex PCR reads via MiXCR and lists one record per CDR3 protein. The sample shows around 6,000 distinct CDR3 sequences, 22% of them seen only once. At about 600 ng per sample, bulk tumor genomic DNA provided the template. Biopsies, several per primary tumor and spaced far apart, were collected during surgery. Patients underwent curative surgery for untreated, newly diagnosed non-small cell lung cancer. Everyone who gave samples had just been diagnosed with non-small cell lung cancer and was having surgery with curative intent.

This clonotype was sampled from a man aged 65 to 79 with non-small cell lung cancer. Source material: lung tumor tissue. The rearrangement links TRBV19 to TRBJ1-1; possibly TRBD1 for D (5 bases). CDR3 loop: CASSTRGGSSWNTEAFF. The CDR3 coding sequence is TGTGCCAGTAGTACGCGGGGGGGGAGTTCCTGGAACACTGAAGCTTTCTTT.